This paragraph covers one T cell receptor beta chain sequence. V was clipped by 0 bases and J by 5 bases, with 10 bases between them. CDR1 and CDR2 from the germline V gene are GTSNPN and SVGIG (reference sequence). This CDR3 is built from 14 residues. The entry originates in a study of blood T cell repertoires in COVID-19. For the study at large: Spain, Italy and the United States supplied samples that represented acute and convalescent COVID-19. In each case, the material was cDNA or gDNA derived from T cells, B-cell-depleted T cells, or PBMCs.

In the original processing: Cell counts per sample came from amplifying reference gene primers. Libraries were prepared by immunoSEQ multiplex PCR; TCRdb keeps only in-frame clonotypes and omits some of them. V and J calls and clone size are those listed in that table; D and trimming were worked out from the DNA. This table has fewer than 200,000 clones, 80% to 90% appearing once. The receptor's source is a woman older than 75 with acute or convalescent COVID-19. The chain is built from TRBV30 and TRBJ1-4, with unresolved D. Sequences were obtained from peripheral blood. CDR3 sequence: CAWSVLNRNEKLFF. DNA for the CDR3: TGTGCCTGGAGTGTACTAAATAGAAATGAAAAACTGTTTTTT.